Shown below are 28 T cell receptor beta chains from a single sample sequenced in a study of cytomegalovirus exposure and HLA in healthy donors. With 60 Vbeta and 13 Jbeta primers, the PCR was carried out. The assay was immunoSEQ multiplex PCR, and TCRdb's table has in-frame clones only and misses some. The table lists tens of thousands of clones, roughly 63% of them singletons. The specimen was PBMCs. Receptor source: a boy between 10 and 17 years old in good health and CMV-seropositive.

J is TRBJ2-7 and V is TRBV5-1; a possible D gene is TRBD1 (6 bases). The CDR3 is made up of 15 amino acids. Trimming took 2 bases from V and 0 from J, leaving 12 bases between them. From germline, CDR1 is SGHRS and CDR2 YFSETQ. The CDR3 DNA follows: TGCGCCAGCAGCTTTTTTAGGGACATCTCCTACGAGCAGTACTTC. Amino acids: CASSFFRDISYEQYF.

This clone was picked up a small number of times. The J gene is TRBJ1-1, the V gene TRBV5-1, with D unresolved. V lost 3 bases to trimming and J lost 0 bases, with 9 bases between them. Germline CDR1 and CDR2: SGHRS and YFSETQ. This CDR3 has 14 amino acids. The CDR3 region is CASSSLTVNTEAFF. CDR3 DNA: TGCGCCAGCAGCTCACTTACTGTGAACACTGAAGCTTTCTTT.

The chain combines TRBV4-2 with TRBJ2-1; 7 nucleotides agree with TRBD2. Trimming at V came to 0 bases and at J to 5 bases, leaving 10 bases not matched to a gene. From germline, CDR1 is LGHNA and CDR2 YNFKEQ. There are 17 residues in the CDR3. The CDR3 bases are TGTGCCAGCAGCCAAGATTGGCGGGGTGGGGGGGACAATGAGCAGTTCTTC. This sequence encodes CASSQDWRGGGDNEQFF.

As for this clone: The junction differs from germline at one of its ends, possibly a read error. J is TRBJ2-3 and V is TRBV7-7; tentatively, D is TRBD1 (6 bases). The CDR3 has 14 residues. Per germline, CDR1 SSHAT and CDR2 FNYEAQ (reference sequence). The CDR3 coding sequence is TGTGCTAGCAGCCCGACAGGACCAGGGGATACGCAGTATTTT. Translating it yields CASSPTGPGDTQYF.

CDR3 protein: CASSSEGRHEQYF. The CDR3 nucleotides are TGTGCCAGCAGTTCGGAGGGCCGCCACGAGCAGTACTTC. The gene calls are TRBV7-9 and TRBJ2-7; a weak D match, TRBD2 (6 bases). Germline V gene lookup returns CDR1 SEHNR and CDR2 FQNEAQ (reference sequence). Trimming pared 6 bases from V and 5 bases from J, leaving 14 bases between. CDR3 size: 13 residues. Together with reference TRBV7-9 and TRBJ2-7, the CDR3 gives the full variable domain: DTGVSQNPRHKITKRGQNVTFRCDPISEHNRLYWYRQTLGQGPEFLTYFQNEAQLEKSRLLSDRFSAERPKGSFSTLEIQRTEQGDSAMYLCASSSEGRHEQYFGPGTRLTVT.

This chain connects TRBV25-1 to TRBJ1-4; D is undetermined. Trimming stripped 0 bases from V and 7 bases from J, with 6 bases between. The CDR3 runs to 13 residues. Germline V CDR1 and CDR2: MGHDK, SYGVNS. The CDR3 protein is CASSEYGPEKLFF. CDR3 nucleotide sequence: TGTGCCAGCAGTGAATATGGCCCTGAAAAACTGTTTTTT.

The chain uses TRBV15 and TRBJ2-6; D is ambiguous. The CDR3 spans 19 residues. From germline, CDR1 is LNHNV and CDR2 YYDKDF (reference sequence). V was cut by 0 bases and J by 0 bases, with 15 bases left in between. DNA for the CDR3: TGTGCCACCAGCAGAGATTTTGGGTATAGAGGCTCTGGGGCCAACGTCCTGACTTTC. This gives the protein CATSRDFGYRGSGANVLTF.

V gene TRBV4-2 combines with J gene TRBJ2-7; TRBD2 matches at 8 bases. The V gene end was trimmed by 4 bases and the J gene end by 0 bases; junction bases not matched to a gene: 11. Germline CDR1 reads LGHNA; CDR2 reads YNFKEQ. CDR3 size: 17 residues. This CDR3 is CASSRQVSGVSSYEQYF. CDR3 bases: TGTGCCAGCAGCCGCCAGGTTAGCGGGGTGAGCTCCTACGAGCAGTACTTC.

V usage is TRBV11-2 and J usage is TRBJ2-2; 7 positions match TRBD2. The CDR3 sequence is 16 residues long. After removal of 2 bases from V and 4 bases from J, the junction contained 7 bases not matched to a gene. Germline V CDR1 and CDR2: SGHAT, FQNNGV. The CDR3 sequence is CASSLYAGEVTGELFF. The CDR3 coding sequence is TGTGCCAGCAGCTTATACGCGGGAGAGGTCACCGGGGAGCTGTTTTTT.

The J gene is TRBJ1-1, the V gene TRBV19; tentative D call: TRBD1 (5 bases). Looked up from germline, CDR1 is LNHDA and CDR2 is SQIVND (reference sequence). Trimming pared 5 bases from V and 2 bases from J, leaving 12 bases between. CDR3 size: 14 residues. CDR3 amino acids: CASSSGRTNTEAFF. The CDR3 DNA is TGTGCCAGTAGTTCCGGCAGGACAAACACTGAAGCTTTCTTT.

This chain connects TRBV5-6 to TRBJ2-2, with TRBD1 matching over 10 bases. CDR1 and CDR2 (germline): SGHDT, YYEEEE. The CDR3 runs to 14 residues. V shed 4 bases and J 4 bases; nucleotides not matched to a gene: 1. The CDR3 DNA is TGTGCCAGCAGCGGGGACAGGGGCACCGGGGAGCTGTTTTTT. It is translated as CASSGDRGTGELFF.

The CDR3 is CASSFGGASYGYTF. As DNA, the CDR3 is TGTGCCAGCAGCTTTGGGGGGGCTAGCTATGGCTACACCTTC. This sequence joins TRBV7-2 and TRBJ1-2; a weak D match, TRBD1 (6 bases). With 3 bases removed from V and 4 bases from J, the gap between germline ends came to 12 bases. Germline CDR1 is SGHTA and CDR2 is FQGNSA. The CDR3 length is 14 residues.

This clone has a handful of counts. The chain is built from TRBV19 and TRBJ2-3, with D uncertain. CDR1 LNHDA and CDR2 SQIVND come from the germline V gene (reference sequence). There are 14 residues in the CDR3. V lost 1 base and J lost 4, with 9 bases in between. In DNA form, the CDR3 reads TGTGCCAGTAGTATAGCAGGAACTTCAGATACGCAGTATTTT. Protein sequence: CASSIAGTSDTQYF.

The chain carries TRBV29-1 and TRBJ1-4, with D tentatively TRBD1 (6 bases). Trimming pared 4 bases from V and 8 bases from J, leaving 14 bases between. Germline loops: CDR1 SQVTM, CDR2 ANQGSEA. This CDR3 comprises 13 residues. The CDR3 sequence is CSVAYREREKLFF. CDR3 coding DNA: TGCAGCGTTGCGTACAGGGAGAGAGAAAAACTGTTTTTT. The whole variable domain, remainder taken from reference TRBV29-1 and TRBJ1-4, is SAVISQKPSRDICQRGTSLTIQCQVDSQVTMMFWYRQQPGQSLTLIATANQGSEATYESGFVIDKFPISRPNLTFSTLTVSNMSPEDSSIYLCSVAYREREKLFFGSGTQLSVL.

The V gene is TRBV7-2, the J gene TRBJ2-7; tentatively, D is TRBD1 (5 bases). The V end was cut by 4 bases, the J end by 9 bases, with 13 bases between. This CDR3 region has 12 residues. Germline V CDR1 and CDR2: SGHTA, FQGNSA. CDR3 coding DNA: TGTGCCAGCAGCTCTGTATCAGGGTGGCAGTACTTC. Its protein product is CASSSVSGWQYF. Variable domain in full (rest from reference TRBV7-2 and TRBJ2-7): GAGVSQSPSNKVTEKGKDVELRCDPISGHTALYWYRQSLGQGLEFLIYFQGNSAPDKSGLPSDRFSAERTGGSVSTLTIQRTQQEDSAVYLCASSSVSGWQYFGPGTRLTVT.

This clone has more than one count but fewer than ten. CDR3 nucleotide sequence: TGTGCCAGTCAGAACCGAGGGAATAGGGCCAAAAACATTCAGTACTTC. Its protein is CASQNRGNRAKNIQYF. The V gene is TRBV19, the J gene TRBJ2-4, with D possibly TRBD2 on 5 matching bases. The CDR3 consists of 16 residues. The ends were cut back, 8 bases at V and 1 base at J, with 18 bases in the middle. The V gene's germline CDR1 is LNHDA and CDR2 SQIVND (reference sequence).

The chain carries TRBV9 and TRBJ2-1; 10 bases match TRBD2. Germline assignment: CDR1 SGDLS and CDR2 YYNGEE. The CDR3 spans 16 residues. Losses at the gene ends were 4 bases for V and 5 bases for J; bases not matched to a gene: 9. In DNA, the CDR3 is TGTGCCAGCAGCCCCACCCTAGCGGGAGCAAACAATGAGCAGTTCTTC. As protein: CASSPTLAGANNEQFF. Based on the CDR3 plus reference TRBV9 and TRBJ2-1, the full variable domain is DSGVTQTPKHLITATGQRVTLRCSPRSGDLSVYWYQQSLDQGLQFLIQYYNGEERAKGNILERFSAQQFPDLHSELNLSSLELGDSALYFCASSPTLAGANNEQFFGPGTRLTVL.

The chain couples TRBV15 to TRBJ1-2, with D maybe TRBD1 (6 bases). The CDR3 totals 16 residues. Looked up from germline, CDR1 is LNHNV and CDR2 is YYDKDF (reference sequence). The V and J ends lost 3 bases and 6 bases respectively, with 20 bases between them. The CDR3 is CATSRPNVGTNNGYTF. CDR3 in DNA: TGTGCCACCAGCAGGCCTAACGTCGGGACAAATAATGGCTACACCTTC.

The V and J genes are TRBV2 and TRBJ1-1, with 7 bases fitting TRBD1. Germline lookup yields CDR1 SNHLY and CDR2 FYNNEI. The junction had 14 bases not matched to a gene; V was cut back by 6 bases and J by 4 bases. The CDR3 contains 16 residues. In DNA form, the CDR3 reads TGTGCCAGCAGGGAGATTCAACAGGGGTTGAGCACTGAAGCTTTCTTT. Protein: CASREIQQGLSTEAFF.

The chain recombines TRBV5-1 with TRBJ1-1; 7 nucleotides agree with TRBD1. CDR3 length equals 15 residues. Losses at the gene ends were 4 bases for V and 1 base for J; bases not matched to a gene: 7. Germline-derived CDR1 and CDR2 are SGHRS and YFSETQ. CDR3 DNA: TGCGCCAGCAGCCCGGGGGACAGAAAGAACACTGAAGCTTTCTTT. Translated: CASSPGDRKNTEAFF.

This clone appeared a few times. This chain links TRBV19 with TRBJ2-3, with 11 positions matching TRBD2. Unmatched junction bases numbered 3, after V lost 5 bases and J lost 5 bases. The germline V gene encodes CDR1 LNHDA and CDR2 SQIVND (reference sequence). CDR3 length equals 14 residues. This chain's CDR3 is CASSDTSGGDTQYF. In nucleotides, the CDR3 is TGTGCCAGTAGTGATACTAGCGGGGGAGATACGCAGTATTTT.

This sequence joins TRBV5-1 and TRBJ2-7, with D perhaps matching TRBD2 (6 bases). The length of the CDR3 is 13 residues. Trimming stripped 7 bases from V and 0 bases from J, with 11 bases between. CDR1 is SGHRS, CDR2 YFSETQ, per germline. CDR3 sequence: CASGGGVSYEQYF. The CDR3 nucleotides are TGCGCCAGCGGAGGCGGGGTCTCCTACGAGCAGTACTTC.

The chain is built from TRBV4-1 and TRBJ2-1, with D tentatively TRBD2 (6 bases). CDR1 MGHRA and CDR2 YSYEKL come from the germline V gene. The CDR3 runs to 15 residues. Trimming cost V 1 base and J 2 bases, with 9 bases left between them. The CDR3 protein is CASSQVGGTYNEQFF. The CDR3 DNA reads as TGCGCCAGCAGCCAAGTTGGGGGGACCTACAATGAGCAGTTCTTC.

This chain joins TRBV29-1 and TRBJ1-1; D not certain. The CDR3 is 11 residues long. Between the trimmed V and J ends, which lost 8 bases and 1 base, there was a span of 8 bases. Germline V gives CDR1 SQVTM, CDR2 ANQGSEA. The CDR3 sequence: CSLTRNTEAFF. The CDR3, as DNA: TGCAGCCTTACAAGGAACACTGAAGCTTTCTTT.

This chain uses TRBV5-6 with TRBJ2-7; 7 bases are shared with TRBD2. Germline CDR1 is SGHDT and CDR2 is YYEEEE. The CDR3 runs to 14 residues. J was trimmed by 3 bases and V by 4 bases; bases with no gene match: 7. The CDR3 DNA reads TGTGCCAGCAGCGGGGAGGGCCTCGTCTACGAGCAGTACTTC. It translates to CASSGEGLVYEQYF.

This chain links TRBV4-3 with TRBJ2-7, with 8 positions matching TRBD2. Germline V CDR1 and CDR2: LGHNA, YSLEER. V lost 0 bases to trimming and J lost 12 bases; unmatched junction nucleotides: 10. This CDR3 is 14 amino acids long. This chain's CDR3 is CASSQDTSGDPWYF. The CDR3 DNA follows: TGCGCCAGCAGCCAAGATACTAGCGGCGATCCGTGGTACTTC.

The chain recombines TRBV30 with TRBJ1-4, with D possibly being TRBD1 (5 bases). The length of the CDR3 is 12 residues. Deletions cut 0 bases from V and 16 bases from J, with 15 bases between. CDR1 is GTSNPN and CDR2 is SVGIG in the germline V gene (reference sequence). The CDR3 sequence: CAWSVGAETPFF. For the CDR3, the DNA is TGTGCCTGGAGTGTAGGGGCTGAAACCCCGTTTTTT.

CDR3 in DNA: TGTGCCAGCCACGGAAAAATCGGGGGGGTTCACAATGAGCAGTTCTTC. Amino acids: CASHGKIGGVHNEQFF. The chain joins TRBV27 to TRBJ2-1, with TRBD2 identical over 8 bases. CDR3 length: 16 residues. V dropped 8 bases and J dropped 5; count of bases not matched to a gene: 14. Germline V gene data show CDR1 as MNHEY and CDR2 as SMNVEV (reference sequence).